The rows below give T cell receptor beta chains drawn from one sample of a study of blood T cells in healthy people across ages. A single record per CDR3 protein comes from TCRdb applying MiXCR to the 5' RACE reads. The sample holds roughly 1.5 million distinct CDR3 sequences; around 40% are singletons and the top ten take about 4%. Sequenced: blood. The source of these receptors is a young woman in good health. Each CDR3 is given with its conserved first and last residue. The D gene is left open where the match is weak. Clone size is given for some rows only: seen once, a few or many times, or a class if the clone is expanded.

NA	NA	TRBV7-9	16	TRBJ1-3	CASSSDVILAGNTIYF	TGTGCCAGCAGCTCGGACGTTATACTCGCTGGAAACACCATATATTTT
NA	NA	TRBV12-3/TRBV12-4	10	TRBJ1-1	CASSLEGAFF	TGTGCCAGCAGTTTAGAAGGAGCTTTCTTT
NA	few	TRBV12-3/TRBV12-4	17	TRBJ2-3	CASSPSYRTDWTDTQYF	TGTGCCAGCAGCCCATCCTACCGGACGGATTGGACAGATACGCAGTATTTT
NA	NA	TRBV20-1	13	TRBJ2-7	CSAREGDPYEQYF	TGCAGTGCTAGAGAAGGGGATCCATACGAGCAGTACTTC
NA	few	TRBV28	13	TRBJ2-2	CANSIKYTGELFF	TGTGCCAACAGTATCAAGTACACCGGGGAGCTGTTTTTT
NA	few	TRBV21-1	15	TRBJ2-1	CASSNRPRPYNEQFF	TGTGCCAGCAGCAACCGGCCCCGACCATACAATGAGCAGTTCTTC
NA	few	TRBV6-2/TRBV6-3	13	TRBJ2-7	CASSYDVQYEQYF	TGTGCCAGCAGTTACGACGTACAGTACGAGCAGTACTTC
TRBD2	once	TRBV10-3	16	TRBJ2-1	CAISGASGGYYNEQFF	TGTGCCATCAGTGGGGCTAGCGGGGGATACTACAATGAGCAGTTCTTC
TRBD2	NA	TRBV6-2/TRBV6-3	15	TRBJ2-6	CASRTSDSGANVLTF	TGTGCCAGCAGGACTAGCGACTCTGGGGCCAACGTCCTGACTTTC
TRBD2	few	TRBV6-2/TRBV6-3	16	TRBJ2-3	CASSYAASGGQDTQYF	TGTGCCAGCAGTTACGCGGCTAGCGGGGGCCAAGATACGCAGTATTTT
NA	few	TRBV2	15	TRBJ1-1	CAYRRGTAMNTEAFF	TGTGCCTATAGAAGGGGGACGGCCATGAACACTGAAGCTTTCTTT
NA	NA	TRBV11-2	17	TRBJ2-7	CASSLDSMGRFSYEQYF	TGTGCCAGCAGCTTAGATTCAATGGGACGGTTCTCCTACGAGCAGTACTTC
TRBD1	NA	TRBV28	15	TRBJ1-2	CASRSTGGADYGYTF	TGTGCCAGCAGGTCCACAGGGGGCGCGGACTATGGCTACACCTTC
NA	NA	TRBV29-1	13	TRBJ2-5	CSVVRGPGNEQYF	TGCAGCGTTGTCAGGGGTCCAGGGAATGAGCAGTACTTC
NA	few	TRBV20-1	13	TRBJ1-1	CSARDRQNTEAFF	TGCAGTGCTAGAGATCGCCAGAACACTGAAGCTTTCTTT
NA	NA	TRBV2	13	TRBJ2-1	CASSEMRYNEQFF	TGTGCCAGCAGTGAAATGCGATACAATGAGCAGTTCTTC
TRBD2	few	TRBV20-1	17	TRBJ2-3	CSAAPGLAGGSTDTQYF	TGCAGTGCTGCCCCGGGACTAGCGGGGGGGAGCACAGATACGCAGTATTTT
TRBD2	many	TRBV7-9	15	TRBJ2-5	CASSLEAGGGKTQYF	TGTGCCAGCAGCTTAGAGGCGGGGGGCGGAAAGACCCAGTACTTC
NA	few	TRBV27	15	TRBJ2-1	CASSYGGDGHNEQFF	TGTGCCAGCAGCTACGGGGGAGATGGTCACAATGAGCAGTTCTTC
TRBD2	NA	TRBV7-2	15	TRBJ2-1	CASSLFGLAMDEQFF	TGTGCCAGCAGCTTGTTTGGACTAGCGATGGATGAGCAGTTCTTC
NA	NA	TRBV12-3/TRBV12-4	16	TRBJ1-1	CASSLRPGGWDTEAFF	TGTGCCAGCAGTTTACGCCCGGGCGGGTGGGACACTGAAGCTTTCTTT
NA	once	TRBV4-1	16	TRBJ2-3	CASSQGWGGPTDTQYF	TGCGCCAGCAGCCAAGGATGGGGGGGGCCGACAGATACGCAGTATTTT
NA	NA	TRBV29-1	13	TRBJ2-3	CSVVGGVADTQYF	TGCAGCGTTGTCGGCGGTGTCGCAGATACGCAGTATTTT
TRBD1	NA	TRBV18	17	TRBJ1-2	CASSPLRGRASLDGYTF	TGTGCCAGCTCACCGCTCAGGGGGCGAGCAAGTTTGGATGGCTACACCTTC
NA	few	TRBV7-9	14	TRBJ1-1	CASSFQGPHTEAFF	TGTGCCAGCAGCTTTCAAGGTCCCCACACTGAAGCTTTCTTT
NA	NA	TRBV27	14	TRBJ1-1	CASSSPGLYTEAFF	TGTGCCAGCAGTTCCCCGGGGCTGTACACTGAAGCTTTCTTT
TRBD2	once	TRBV9	19	TRBJ2-3	CASSVEVSGGAWGTDTQYF	TGTGCCAGCAGCGTAGAGGTTAGCGGGGGGGCCTGGGGAACAGATACGCAGTATTTT
NA	NA	TRBV2	15	TRBJ1-6	CASSEARSYNSPLHF	TGTGCCAGCAGTGAAGCACGCTCCTATAATTCACCCCTCCACTTT
NA	once	TRBV30	17	TRBJ1-2	CAWSLPGTRPTNYGYTF	TGTGCCTGGAGTCTTCCCGGGACACGACCAACTAACTATGGCTACACCTTC
NA	few	TRBV28	15	TRBJ2-7	CASSFRGRSSYEQYF	TGTGCCAGCAGTTTCAGGGGCAGGAGTTCCTACGAGCAGTACTTC
TRBD2	NA	TRBV27	18	TRBJ2-1	CASSSPPTSGRAENEQFF	TGTGCCAGCAGTTCCCCCCCGACTAGCGGGAGGGCCGAGAATGAGCAGTTCTTC
TRBD1	NA	TRBV28	18	TRBJ1-2	CASSFESGRGHGGYGYTF	TGTGCCAGCAGTTTTGAGTCTGGCAGGGGGCACGGAGGGTATGGCTACACCTTC
NA	few	TRBV4-1	14	TRBJ1-1	CASSPSPAGPEAFF	TGCGCCAGCAGCCCGAGCCCCGCCGGCCCTGAAGCTTTCTTT
TRBD2	few	TRBV6-2/TRBV6-3	14	TRBJ2-7	CASSTSGRTYEQYF	TGTGCCAGCAGCACTAGCGGGAGGACCTACGAGCAGTACTTC
NA	once	TRBV12-3/TRBV12-4	13	TRBJ1-2	CARSFDRHYGYTF	TGTGCCAGAAGTTTCGACAGACACTATGGCTACACCTTC
TRBD1	NA	TRBV6-6	16	TRBJ2-2	CASSYLGQGAPGELFF	TGTGCCAGCAGTTACCTGGGACAGGGGGCCCCCGGGGAGCTGTTTTTT
NA	few	TRBV20-1	13	TRBJ1-5	CSAVGRPDQPQHF	TGCAGTGCTGTGGGACGGCCGGATCAGCCCCAGCATTTT
TRBD1	NA	TRBV4-1	14	TRBJ2-5	CASSQVKDRQVQYF	TGCGCCAGCAGCCAAGTAAAGGACAGGCAGGTTCAGTACTTC
NA	NA	TRBV20-1	13	TRBJ1-6	CSASTGYDSPLHF	TGCAGTGCTAGTACAGGGTACGATTCACCCCTCCACTTT
TRBD1	few	TRBV7-9	13	TRBJ2-3	CASNLRGPDTQYF	TGTGCCAGCAACCTTAGGGGGCCAGATACGCAGTATTTT
NA	once	TRBV29-1	15	TRBJ2-3	CSADEVAGHTDTQYF	TGCAGCGCCGACGAGGTGGCAGGGCACACAGATACGCAGTATTTT
NA	few	TRBV12-3/TRBV12-4	18	TRBJ2-3	CASVPGPTGPLSTDTQYF	TGTGCCAGCGTCCCGGGCCCCACGGGACCGCTTAGCACAGATACGCAGTATTTT
NA	once	TRBV6-1	15	TRBJ1-5	CASRGQPMSNQPQHF	TGTGCCAGCAGAGGACAGCCCATGAGCAATCAGCCCCAGCATTTT
NA	NA	TRBV18	14	TRBJ1-5	CASSEAASNQPRHF	TGTGCCAGCTCTGAGGCGGCTAGCAATCAGCCCCGGCATTTT
TRBD2	NA	TRBV30	13	TRBJ2-3	CAGTSGGTDTQYF	TGTGCCGGAACTAGCGGGGGCACAGATACGCAGTATTTT
TRBD2	NA	TRBV5-1	15	TRBJ2-7	CASSSGTSGNYEQYF	TGCGCCAGCAGCTCCGGGACTAGCGGGAACTACGAGCAGTACTTC
NA	few	TRBV25-1	16	TRBJ2-3	CASSELAGESAYTQYF	TGTGCCAGCAGTGAATTAGCAGGGGAATCGGCCTATACGCAGTATTTT
NA	few	TRBV20-1	19	TRBJ2-7	CSARDGPVGDAGVSYEQYF	TGCAGTGCTAGAGATGGCCCTGTGGGTGATGCAGGAGTTTCCTACGAGCAGTACTTC
NA	NA	TRBV6-2/TRBV6-3	11	TRBJ2-7	CASSQLATEYF	TGTGCCAGCAGTCAACTAGCAACGGAGTACTTC
NA	NA	TRBV15	14	TRBJ2-7	CATSGDSPTDEQYF	TGTGCCACCAGCGGGGACTCACCAACCGACGAGCAGTACTTC
NA	NA	TRBV19	14	TRBJ2-5	CASRPDRHQEAQYF	TGTGCCAGTAGACCCGACAGACACCAAGAGGCCCAGTACTTC
TRBD1	few	TRBV7-2	16	TRBJ1-2	CASSYSGTGANYGYTF	TGTGCCAGCAGCTACTCGGGGACAGGGGCTAACTATGGCTACACCTTC